These 25 T cell receptor beta chains came from one sample sequenced in a study of prognosis after radiotherapy for stage I lung cancer. Genomic DNA provided the template from which TCR beta CDR3 was amplified by two-round multiplex PCR. TRBV and TRBJ genes each had their own specific primers in first-round PCR. Each CDR3 protein is one row after TCRdb ran MiXCR on the multiplex PCR reads. The profile shows nearly 20,000 distinct CDR3 sequences, about 26% of them singletons. Source: PBMCs, taken before or after stereotactic body radiation therapy (not recorded which). The receptors were sampled from a donor of 50 years or more with non-small cell lung cancer.

This clonotype was detected many times. V gene TRBV10-3 combines with J gene TRBJ2-7, with D perhaps matching TRBD1 (6 bases). This CDR3 is 12 amino acids long. Germline CDR1 and CDR2: ENHRY and SYGVKD. Trimming removed 5 bases from V and 4 bases from J, with 9 bases in between. CDR3 nucleotides: TGTGCCATCAGTAGGACAGCGTACGAGCAGTACTTC. Encoded protein: CAISRTAYEQYF.

This clonotype was recorded many times. The chain uses TRBV4-2 and TRBJ2-2, with TRBD2 matching 10 bases. V was clipped by 1 base and J by 5 bases; unmatched bases: 10. Per the germline V gene, CDR1 is LGHNA and CDR2 is YNFKEQ. The CDR3 is 18 amino acids. The CDR3 region has the DNA TGTGCCAGCAGCCAAGCAGGACTAGCGGCCGAGGTGACCGGGGAGCTGTTTTTT. Translating gives CASSQAGLAAEVTGELFF.

Relative to its sample, this clonotype is medium-sized. A junction end diverges from the germline sequence, so it may reflect a read error. V usage is TRBV5-1 and J usage is TRBJ2-3, with 8 positions matching TRBD2. Germline CDR1 is SGHRS and CDR2 is YFSETQ. The CDR3 runs to 16 residues. The CDR3 sequence is CASSLNGRARGDTQYF. The DNA for the CDR3 is TGTGCCAGCAGCTTAAACGGGAGGGCCCGAGGGGATACGCAGTATTTT.

Many counts were recorded for this clonotype. This sequence joins TRBV24-1 and TRBJ2-1; 8 nucleotides align to TRBD1. Germline V gene lookup returns CDR1 KGHDR and CDR2 SFDVKD. The junction had 5 bases not matched to a gene; V was cut back by 4 bases and J by 4 bases. The CDR3 totals 15 residues. CDR3 residues: CATSESDRGYNEQFF. The CDR3 nucleotides read TGTGCCACCAGTGAAAGTGACAGGGGATACAATGAGCAGTTCTTC.

About this clonotype itself: A much larger clone is a single base away; this may be a read error. The rearrangement links TRBV6-1 to TRBJ2-2; D possibly matches TRBD1 or TRBD2 (5 bases each). CDR3 length equals 15 residues. The V end lost 9 bases, the J end lost 4 bases, and 18 bases lay between the germline ends. In germline, CDR1 is MNHNS, CDR2 SASEGT. CDR3 residues: CASIPPERGTGELFF. The CDR3 bases are TGTGCCAGTATCCCCCCGGAGAGGGGCACCGGGGAGCTGTTTTTT.

The chain recombines TRBV20-1 with TRBJ2-1; D not certain. The CDR3 extends over 11 amino acids. V was clipped by 7 bases and J by 8 bases, with 12 bases between them. The germline V gene encodes CDR1 DFQATT and CDR2 SNEGSKA (reference sequence). For the CDR3, the DNA is TGCAGTGAGCACCCTTCCTATGAGCAGTTCTTC. Protein sequence: CSEHPSYEQFF.

The chain links TRBV7-2 to TRBJ2-5; 9 bases map to TRBD2. Per the germline V gene, CDR1 is SGHTA and CDR2 is FQGNSA. The CDR3 totals 15 residues. The V gene end was trimmed by 6 bases and the J gene end by 2 bases; junction bases not matched to a gene: 7. CDR3 coding DNA: TGTGCCAGCAGAGTAGCGGGAGCGGCGCAAGAGACCCAGTACTTC. This codes for CASRVAGAAQETQYF.

With regard to this clonotype: A far larger clone is off by one base, so a read error is likely. The rearrangement links TRBV2 to TRBJ2-1; possible D gene TRBD1, 6 bases. The germline CDR1 and CDR2 sequences are SNHLY and FYNNEI. The CDR3 spans 14 residues. Trimming left V 7 bases short and J 6 bases short, with 16 bases between. The DNA for the CDR3 is TGTGCCAGCACCCCCGCCAGGGGTAGCAATGAGCAGTTCTTC. This translates into CASTPARGSNEQFF.

This clonotype was counted many times. The chain couples TRBV2 to TRBJ2-3, with D hard to call. Germline CDR1 reads SNHLY; CDR2 reads FYNNEI. The CDR3 has 13 amino acids. V was clipped by 7 bases and J by 0 bases, with 8 bases between them. The CDR3 reads CASKRGSTDTQYF. CDR3 coding DNA: TGTGCCAGCAAACGCGGTAGCACAGATACGCAGTATTTT.

This clonotype occurred many times. The chain uses TRBV5-1 and TRBJ2-5; D remains unclear. Trimming took off 0 bases at V and 2 bases at J, with 8 bases between the two ends. The CDR3 is made up of 14 amino acids. CDR1 is SGHRS, CDR2 YFSETQ, per germline. CDR3 DNA sequence: TGCGCCAGCAGCTTGGCCTTAGGGCAAGAGACCCAGTACTTC. Amino acids: CASSLALGQETQYF.

On this clonotype: With only one base between it and a far larger clone, this is likely a read error. The V gene is TRBV6-4, the J gene TRBJ2-1, with D perhaps TRBD1 or TRBD2 (6 bases each). The V gene's germline CDR1 is MRHNA and CDR2 SNTAGT. This CDR3 has 15 residues. Trimming stripped 10 bases from V and 2 bases from J, with 18 bases between. The CDR3 loop reads CANRARDFAYNEQFF. The CDR3 DNA follows: TGTGCCAACAGGGCCCGGGACTTCGCCTACAATGAGCAGTTCTTC.

This clonotype was detected ten times or more. The chain has TRBV5-4 and TRBJ2-7; TRBD1 aligns across 9 bases. From germline, CDR1 is SGHNT and CDR2 YYREEE (reference sequence). V was pared by 4 bases and J by 4 bases, with 9 bases of the junction left unmatched. This CDR3 contains 15 residues. The CDR3 spells CASSLGRDRAYEQYF. The CDR3, as DNA: TGTGCCAGCAGCCTCGGCCGGGACAGGGCGTACGAGCAGTACTTC.

This clonotype was detected many times. The chain employs TRBV6-1 and TRBJ2-1, with D possibly TRBD2 on 5 matching bases. Looked up from germline, CDR1 is MNHNS and CDR2 is SASEGT. The V and J ends lost 8 bases and 3 bases respectively, with 14 bases between them. The CDR3 contains 14 residues. This CDR3 reads CASRGQIDYNEQFF. The CDR3 coding sequence is TGTGCCAGCCGAGGGCAGATTGACTACAATGAGCAGTTCTTC.

Many counts were recorded for this clonotype. The CDR3 region is CASSPSGAGHEQYF. The CDR3 DNA reads TGTGCCAGCAGTCCGTCCGGGGCGGGCCACGAGCAGTACTTC. V is TRBV25-1 and J is TRBJ2-7, with D perhaps assigned TRBD1 or TRBD2 (5 bases each). Germline V gives CDR1 MGHDK, CDR2 SYGVNS. This CDR3 has 14 amino acids. V lost 5 bases, J lost 5 bases, and 16 bases lay in between.

As to this clonotype: Given a far larger clone just one base away, this is likely a sequencing read error. The rearrangement links TRBV27 to TRBJ2-1; D remains ambiguous. Trimming removed 6 bases from V and 8 bases from J, with 20 bases in between. This CDR3 region has 15 residues. The germline CDR1 and CDR2 sequences are MNHEY and SMNVEV (reference sequence). CDR3 nucleotide sequence: TGTGCCAGCAGACGCGACTCGACCCGACGGCATGAGCAGTTCTTC. Encoded protein: CASRRDSTRRHEQFF.

This clonotype was detected ten times or more. The chain links TRBV20-1 to TRBJ2-7, with 8 bases matching TRBD2. Germline CDR1 DFQATT, CDR2 SNEGSKA (reference sequence). The J segment lost 6 bases and the V segment lost 6 bases, leaving 7 bases of the junction unmatched. The CDR3 is 12 residues long. This CDR3 is CSATSGRLEQYF. In DNA, the CDR3 is TGCAGTGCCACTAGCGGAAGGCTCGAGCAGTACTTC.

This clonotype has at least ten counts. The chain couples TRBV11-2 to TRBJ1-6; D is unresolved. The V end was cut by 6 bases, the J end by 7 bases, with 10 bases between. Germline CDR1 reads SGHAT; CDR2 reads FQNNGV. This CDR3 is 13 amino acids long. The CDR3 sequence is CASRLTANSPLHF. The CDR3, as DNA: TGTGCCAGCAGATTGACTGCAAATTCACCCCTCCACTTT.

Comment on this clonotype: A read error is possible here, since a much larger clone lies one base away. The conserved phenylalanine or tryptophan is not found at the CDR3 terminus, so this likely reflects a read error. The chain uses TRBV28 and TRBJ2-1; maybe TRBD1 (5 bases). The CDR3 contains 15 residues. Looked up from germline, CDR1 is MDHEN and CDR2 is SYDVKM. Trimming removed 6 bases at V and 5 bases at J, with 17 bases between. The chain's CDR3 is CASSLGADQNNEQFS. In DNA, the CDR3 is TGTGCCAGCAGCCTAGGGGCGGACCAAAACAATGAGCAGTTCTCC.

This clonotype was found many times. This chain joins TRBV5-4 and TRBJ2-1; TRBD2 might be the D (6 bases). In germline, CDR1 is SGHNT, CDR2 YYREEE (reference sequence). The CDR3 extends over 14 amino acids. The V gene lost 8 bases and the J gene lost 0 bases, with 12 bases spanning the gap. CDR3 sequence reads: CARGTSDSYNEQFF. The CDR3 DNA sequence: TGTGCCAGAGGGACTTCCGACTCCTACAATGAGCAGTTCTTC.

This clonotype was seen at least ten times. The V call is TRBV9, the J call TRBJ2-7; 8 bases align to TRBD2. With 4 bases clipped from V and 4 bases from J, the junction kept 10 bases outside the gene matches. Germline-derived CDR1 and CDR2 are SGDLS and YYNGEE. The CDR3 loop spans 15 amino acids. CDR3 loop: CASSPGSGSSYEQYF. DNA for the CDR3: TGTGCCAGCAGCCCGGGGAGCGGGAGTTCGTACGAGCAGTACTTC.

Turning to this clonotype: One junction end does not reproduce the germline sequence, and a read error may be involved. This chain joins TRBV15 and TRBJ2-6; 7 nucleotides line up with TRBD2. Per germline, CDR1 LNHNV and CDR2 YYDKDF (reference sequence). This CDR3 has 16 residues. This CDR3 is CATSRGSSAGVNVLTF. The CDR3 DNA is TGTGCCACCAGCAGAGGATCGTCCGCGGGGGTCAACGTACTGACTTTC.

The rearrangement joins TRBV9 to TRBJ2-2; unclear D gene. Per germline, CDR1 SGDLS and CDR2 YYNGEE. The CDR3 covers 15 residues. With 5 bases removed from V and 4 bases from J, the gap between germline ends came to 15 bases. CDR3 loop: CASSAYSGGTGELFF. CDR3 nucleotide sequence: TGTGCCAGCAGTGCGTACAGTGGTGGCACCGGGGAGCTGTTTTTT.

This clonotype appeared many times. V and J are TRBV6-4 and TRBJ1-2, with D possibly matching TRBD1 (5 bases). The CDR3 consists of 15 residues. Germline lookup yields CDR1 MRHNA and CDR2 SNTAGT. V lost 2 bases to trimming and J lost 6 bases, with 16 bases between them. CDR3 amino acids: CASSDRGSLINGYTF. CDR3 DNA: TGTGCCAGCAGTGACAGGGGCTCTTTGATAAATGGCTACACCTTC.

This clonotype was seen at least ten times. The J gene is TRBJ2-3, the V gene TRBV5-4, with TRBD2 identical over 11 bases. Germline CDR1 SGHNT, CDR2 YYREEE (reference sequence). The V gene end was trimmed by 4 bases and the J gene end by 2 bases; junction bases not matched to a gene: 3. The CDR3 length is 15 residues. CDR3 amino acids: CASSGTSGVTDTQYF. The CDR3 region has the DNA TGTGCCAGCAGCGGGACTAGCGGTGTCACAGATACGCAGTATTTT.

Concerning this clonotype: It differs at one base from a far larger clone, so likely a read error. V gene TRBV6-1 combines with J gene TRBJ1-5; unclear D gene. This CDR3 contains 14 residues. Germline V gene sequence: CDR1 MNHNS, CDR2 SASEGT. Written as DNA, the CDR3 is TGTGCCAGCAGTTACCTCGGAATTACCCAGCCCCGGCATTTT. It is translated as CASSYLGITQPRHF.